Listed here is a single T cell receptor beta chain. Trimming removed 3 bases from V and 3 bases from J, with 9 bases in between. The germline V gene has CDR1 GTSNPN and CDR2 SVGIG (reference sequence). The length of the CDR3 is 12 residues. The data were obtained in a study of CD8 T cells in Susac syndrome. The RNA, about 0.45 to 1 ug, was put through reverse transcription using random hexamers. TCRdb analysed the immunoSEQ multiplex PCR reads with MiXCR anew, one entry per CDR3 protein. The repertoire has about 120,000 distinct CDR3 sequences, approximately 93% of them found once; the top ten carry 0.093%.

The clonotype originates from a human donor with multiple sclerosis. Specimen: CD4+ T cells from PBMCs. The gene calls are TRBV30 and TRBJ2-7; no clear D gene. CDR3: CAWRKDDYEQYF. The CDR3, as DNA: TGTGCCTGGAGAAAAGATGACTACGAGCAGTACTTC.